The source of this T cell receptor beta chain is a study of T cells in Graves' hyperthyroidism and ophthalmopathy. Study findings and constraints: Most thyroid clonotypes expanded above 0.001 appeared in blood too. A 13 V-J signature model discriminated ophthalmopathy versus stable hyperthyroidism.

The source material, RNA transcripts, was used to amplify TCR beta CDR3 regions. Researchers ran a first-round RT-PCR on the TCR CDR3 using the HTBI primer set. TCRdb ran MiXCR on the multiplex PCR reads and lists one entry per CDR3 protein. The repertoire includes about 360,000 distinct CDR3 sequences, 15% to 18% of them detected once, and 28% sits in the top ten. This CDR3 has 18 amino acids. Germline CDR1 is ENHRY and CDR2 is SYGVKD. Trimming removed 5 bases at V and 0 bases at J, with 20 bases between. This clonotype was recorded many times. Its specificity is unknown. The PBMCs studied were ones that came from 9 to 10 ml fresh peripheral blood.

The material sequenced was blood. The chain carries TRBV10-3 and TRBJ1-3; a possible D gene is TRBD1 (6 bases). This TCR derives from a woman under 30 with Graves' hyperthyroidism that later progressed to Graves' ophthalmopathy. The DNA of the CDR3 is TGTGCCATCAGTAACACCGGGACACAGGGAGGCTCTGGAAACACCATATATTTT. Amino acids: CAISNTGTQGGSGNTIYF.